This paragraph covers one T cell receptor beta chain sequence. This entry is derived from a study of CD8 T cells in Susac syndrome. V dropped 0 bases and J dropped 6 bases, with 20 bases sitting between them. Germline V gene data show CDR1 as MNHEY and CDR2 as SVGAGI. CDR3 length: 17 amino acids. The authors carried out high-throughput sequencing of TCR beta. They applied it to CD8+ and CD4+ T cells obtained from blood. Random hexamers were used to reverse transcribe about 0.45 to 1 ug of RNA. TCRdb itself ran the immunoSEQ multiplex PCR reads through MiXCR, one entry per CDR3 protein. The sample lists 150,000 to 190,000 distinct CDR3 sequences, about 94% occurring once.

The receptor comes from a human donor with multiple sclerosis. V usage is TRBV6-5 and J usage is TRBJ1-1; D is undetermined. The sample taken for sequencing was CD8+ T cells from PBMCs. The CDR3 DNA reads TGTGCCAGCAGTTACTCGATGTCGCTCGGCCTGGAGCCTGAAGCTTTCTTT. It specifies CASSYSMSLGLEPEAFF.